What follows are 13 T cell receptor beta chains derived from one specimen sequenced in a study of CD8 T cells in Susac syndrome. The RNA, about 0.45 to 1 ug, was put through reverse transcription using random hexamers. TCRdb ran MiXCR on the immunoSEQ multiplex PCR reads and lists one entry per CDR3 protein. The sample shows 70,000 to 100,000 distinct CDR3 sequences, roughly 96% of them seen only once. The sequenced material came from CD8+ T cells from PBMCs. Source of these receptors: a human donor with Susac syndrome.

The chain carries TRBV14 and TRBJ2-7; 7 positions agree with TRBD1. CDR3 length equals 14 residues. The V gene end was trimmed by 1 base and the J gene end by 0 bases; junction bases not matched to a gene: 0. From germline, CDR1 is SGHDN and CDR2 FVKESK. The CDR3 nucleotides read TGTGCCAGCAGCCAAGGGGACAGCTCCTACGAGCAGTACTTC. Translating it yields CASSQGDSSYEQYF.

This chain connects TRBV4-2 to TRBJ2-2; D is perhaps TRBD2 (6 bases). The germline gives CDR1 LGHNA, CDR2 YNFKEQ. CDR3 size: 15 residues. V was trimmed by 4 bases and J by 8 bases, leaving 17 bases between them. Here the CDR3 reads CASSLRDSLRGELFF. CDR3 coding DNA: TGTGCCAGCAGCCTAAGGGACTCCCTGAGAGGGGAGCTGTTTTTT.

The V and J genes are TRBV20-1 and TRBJ2-2; D call uncertain. The germline V gene encodes CDR1 DFQATT and CDR2 SNEGSKA (reference sequence). V lost 0 bases and J 3 bases, leaving 11 bases between the germline ends. The CDR3 has 15 residues. The CDR3 bases are TGCAGTGCTAGAGATCTTGGCAGAGACACCGGGGAGCTGTTTTTT. Its translation is CSARDLGRDTGELFF.

The V and J genes are TRBV7-9 and TRBJ1-1; the D gene is possibly TRBD1 (6 bases). This CDR3 spans 14 amino acids. Germline-derived CDR1 and CDR2 are SEHNR and FQNEAQ (reference sequence). The V and J ends lost 5 bases and 0 bases respectively, with 10 bases between them. CDR3 sequence (DNA): TGTGCCAGCAGCCCGGGACAACTGAACACTGAAGCTTTCTTT. Translation: CASSPGQLNTEAFF.

V usage is TRBV9 and J usage is TRBJ2-1, with 14 bases aligning to TRBD2. The CDR3 sequence is 16 residues long. CDR1 and CDR2 (germline): SGDLS, YYNGEE. Trimming at V came to 2 bases and at J to 8 bases, leaving 6 bases not matched to a gene. The CDR3 coding sequence is TGTGCCAGCAGCGTGACTAGCGGGAGGGCCTTAGATGAGCAGTTCTTC. It codes for CASSVTSGRALDEQFF.

V usage is TRBV29-1 and J usage is TRBJ2-6; TRBD1 might be the D (5 bases). The CDR3 length is 18 residues. V was clipped by 4 bases and J by 2 bases, with 21 bases between them. Germline CDR1 SQVTM, CDR2 ANQGSEA. CDR3 sequence: CSVVAPGRANPGANVLTF. CDR3 sequence (DNA): TGCAGCGTTGTTGCCCCTGGCAGGGCCAACCCTGGGGCCAACGTCCTGACTTTC.

The CDR3 nucleotides read TGTGCCAGCAGTTACTCTCCCACCAGCTGGGGGACCAATGAGCAGTTCTTC. Translation gives CASSYSPTSWGTNEQFF. V is TRBV6-5 and J is TRBJ2-1; D possibly matches TRBD1 or TRBD2 (5 bases each). This CDR3 is 17 amino acids long. Per germline, CDR1 MNHEY and CDR2 SVGAGI. Trimming shortened V by 0 bases and J by 6 bases, and 18 bases separated the two germline ends.

This clonotype has only one observation. The chain links TRBV12-3 or TRBV12-4 to TRBJ2-3, with unresolved D. The V and J ends lost 4 bases and 2 bases respectively, with 7 bases between them. This CDR3 has 13 residues. The CDR3 nucleotides are TGTGCCAGCAGTTCGGCAACCACAGATACGCAGTATTTT. Residues: CASSSATTDTQYF.

The gene calls are TRBV9 and TRBJ2-5; perhaps D is TRBD1 or TRBD2 (5 bases each). V gave up 2 bases and J gave up 4 bases, with 12 bases separating them. The V gene's germline CDR1 is SGDLS and CDR2 YYNGEE. The length of the CDR3 is 14 residues. The CDR3 loop is CASSVAGSRETQYF. The CDR3 bases are TGTGCCAGCAGCGTCGCAGGGAGTCGAGAGACCCAGTACTTC.

The J gene is TRBJ1-2, the V gene TRBV9, with D hard to call. Trimming stripped 0 bases from V and 2 bases from J, with 8 bases between. Germline-derived CDR1 and CDR2 are SGDLS and YYNGEE. The CDR3 extends over 14 amino acids. CDR3 in amino acids: CASSVDKDNYGYTF. Here the CDR3 DNA reads TGTGCCAGCAGCGTAGATAAAGACAACTATGGCTACACCTTC.

The chain employs TRBV20-1 and TRBJ1-5, with D possibly TRBD1 on 5 matching bases. The CDR3 sequence is 16 residues long. Trimming took off 0 bases at V and 0 bases at J, with 12 bases between the two ends. The V gene's germline CDR1 is DFQATT and CDR2 SNEGSKA (reference sequence). The CDR3: CSAREGPPISNQPQHF. The CDR3 DNA reads TGCAGTGCTAGAGAGGGACCGCCCATTAGCAATCAGCCCCAGCATTTT.

The genes are TRBV3-1 and TRBJ1-1; D may be TRBD1 (6 bases). The V gene lost 0 bases and the J gene lost 1 base, with 18 bases spanning the gap. Per germline, CDR1 LGHDT and CDR2 YNNKEL (reference sequence). This CDR3 is built from 18 residues. Written as DNA, the CDR3 is TGTGCCAGCAGCCAAGACGGTAACAGGGCCTACGGGAACACTGAAGCTTTCTTT. Translated: CASSQDGNRAYGNTEAFF.

The J gene is TRBJ2-6, the V gene TRBV15; tentatively, D is TRBD2 (5 bases). Germline V gives CDR1 LNHNV, CDR2 YYDKDF (reference sequence). The CDR3 loop spans 16 amino acids. The ends were cut back, 0 bases at V and 1 base at J, with 7 bases in the middle. The CDR3 nucleotides read TGTGCCACCAGCAGAGATAGAGGGTCTGGGGCCAACGTCCTGACTTTC. Translating gives CATSRDRGSGANVLTF.